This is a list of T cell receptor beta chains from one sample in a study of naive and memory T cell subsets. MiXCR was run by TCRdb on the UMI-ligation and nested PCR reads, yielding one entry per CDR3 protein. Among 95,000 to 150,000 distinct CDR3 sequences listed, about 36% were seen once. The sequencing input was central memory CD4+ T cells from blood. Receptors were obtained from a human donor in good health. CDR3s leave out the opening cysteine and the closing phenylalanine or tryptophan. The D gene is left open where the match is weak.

SATDRGPSDTQY | TRBD1 | TRBJ2-3 | TRBV20-1
ASSISGFGEAF | NA | TRBJ1-1 | TRBV19
ASHGGRGRNEQY | TRBD1 | TRBJ2-7 | TRBV23-1
SARDLGGRSRNEQF | TRBD2 | TRBJ2-1 | TRBV20-1
ASSPPGGTDTQY | TRBD2 | TRBJ2-3 | TRBV18
ASSSGLDRNEQF | TRBD2 | TRBJ2-1 | TRBV5-1
ASSPRPGENTEAF | NA | TRBJ1-1 | TRBV18
ASSLTSGRLETQY | TRBD2 | TRBJ2-5 | TRBV7-7
ASSPTTSGRLEGTDTQY | TRBD2 | TRBJ2-3 | TRBV11-3
ASSPGTRSYEQY | NA | TRBJ2-7 | TRBV5-1
ASSQRYRGSDYGYT | TRBD1 | TRBJ1-2 | TRBV7-2
ASSEMVAGLAGGETQY | TRBD2 | TRBJ2-5 | TRBV6-1
SVLAGGQEQF | TRBD2 | TRBJ2-1 | TRBV20-1
ASRMTGNTEAF | NA | TRBJ1-1 | TRBV6-5
ASSTLAGRGPPYEQY | TRBD2 | TRBJ2-7 | TRBV28
SAILPGTSGRAAHNEQF | TRBD2 | TRBJ2-1 | TRBV20-1
ATSRDYLSTDTQY | TRBD2 | TRBJ2-3 | TRBV7-2
ASSLAREQF | NA | TRBJ2-1 | TRBV7-9
ASTRGGQETQY | NA | TRBJ2-5 | TRBV6-5
ATATGGLLGNEQF | NA | TRBJ2-1 | TRBV15
SASQGSNQPQH | NA | TRBJ1-5 | TRBV20-1
ASSLQRPNRASNTEAF | NA | TRBJ1-1 | TRBV27
ASAPSGNQPQH | NA | TRBJ1-5 | TRBV10-1
ASSSDSPPYEQY | NA | TRBJ2-7 | TRBV6-6
ASRETGTSGNEQF | TRBD2 | TRBJ2-1 | TRBV10-2
AWSETGRRYTEAF | TRBD1 | TRBJ1-1 | TRBV30
ASSLKVAKNIQY | NA | TRBJ2-4 | TRBV7-2
ASTIAGGEQF | TRBD2 | TRBJ2-1 | TRBV12-3/TRBV12-4
ASSLLQNEKLF | NA | TRBJ1-4 | TRBV7-2
ASSTRQGSNQPQH | TRBD1 | TRBJ1-5 | TRBV7-8
SWWGEVVNIQY | NA | TRBJ2-4 | TRBV20-1
ASSPRDRRNTGELF | TRBD1 | TRBJ2-2 | TRBV6-5
ASSHGTTNQPQH | NA | TRBJ1-5 | TRBV7-9
ASSRGLGRNYNEQF | NA | TRBJ2-1 | TRBV11-2
SVRRGAEGAGYNEQF | NA | TRBJ2-1 | TRBV29-1
ASSQAGSNTEAF | NA | TRBJ1-1 | TRBV18
ASRETGDSNQPQH | NA | TRBJ1-5 | TRBV5-1
SVNRGMNTEDF | TRBD1 | TRBJ1-1 | TRBV29-1
ASRGTDRRSSYNSPLH | TRBD1 | TRBJ1-6 | TRBV6-2/TRBV6-3
ASSLSFGTGVSPLH | TRBD1 | TRBJ1-6 | TRBV7-9
AISEPWDRVKDTGELF | TRBD1 | TRBJ2-2 | TRBV10-3
ATFVLKQLF | NA | TRBJ1-4 | TRBV6-1
ASRSSGAETQY | NA | TRBJ2-5 | TRBV7-2
ASSLAPGGNSPLH | NA | TRBJ1-6 | TRBV7-6
ASTGLDEQY | TRBD2 | TRBJ2-7 | TRBV6-1
ASSSGSNQPQH | NA | TRBJ1-5 | TRBV7-6
ATSLDKLAKNIQY | NA | TRBJ2-4 | TRBV15
ASSQSFGGAGGYT | NA | TRBJ1-2 | TRBV3-1
ASSQEAKVPYNEQF | NA | TRBJ2-1 | TRBV4-1
ASSAGTLDNEQF | NA | TRBJ2-1 | TRBV6-2/TRBV6-3
ASSQEYTVEQY | NA | TRBJ2-7 | TRBV4-3
ASRVTGGNYGYT | TRBD1 | TRBJ1-2 | TRBV6-5